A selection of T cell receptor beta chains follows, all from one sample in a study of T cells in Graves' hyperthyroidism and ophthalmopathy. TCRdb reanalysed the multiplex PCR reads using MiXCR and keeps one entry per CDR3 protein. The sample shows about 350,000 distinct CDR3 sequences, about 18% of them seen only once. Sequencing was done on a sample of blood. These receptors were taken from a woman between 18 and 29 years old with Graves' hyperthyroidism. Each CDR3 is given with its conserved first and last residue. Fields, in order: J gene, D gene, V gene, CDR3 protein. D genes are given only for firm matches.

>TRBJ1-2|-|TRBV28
CASSFWGADGYTF
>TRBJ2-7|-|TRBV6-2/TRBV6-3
CASSNAPLPTGLGGHEQYF
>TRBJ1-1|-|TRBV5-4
CASANEGLMNTEAFF
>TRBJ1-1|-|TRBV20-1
CSAVNPLSGGGGTEAFF
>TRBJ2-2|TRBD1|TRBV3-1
CASSPGQGDNTGELFF
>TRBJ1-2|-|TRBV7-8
CASSPGIDYGYTF
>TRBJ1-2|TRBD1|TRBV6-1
CASSPGTGDGYTF
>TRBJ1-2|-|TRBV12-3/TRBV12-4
CASSFGSFYGYTF
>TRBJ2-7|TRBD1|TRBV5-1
CASSLYRGSSYEQYF
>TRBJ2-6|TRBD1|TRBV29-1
CSVVMDRVSGANVLTF
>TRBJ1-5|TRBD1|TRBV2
CASKGTGGNQPQHF
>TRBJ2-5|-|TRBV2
CASSERGSIETQYF
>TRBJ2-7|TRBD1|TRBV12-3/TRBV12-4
CASSARTGRDEQYF
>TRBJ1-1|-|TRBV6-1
CASSTRSGRGDTEAFF
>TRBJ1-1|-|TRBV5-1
CASSFDGWSTEAFF
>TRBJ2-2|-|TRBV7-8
CASSSTTHTGELFF
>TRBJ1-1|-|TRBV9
CASSVEMANTEAFF
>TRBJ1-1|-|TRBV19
CASLNTQVSSLGAFF
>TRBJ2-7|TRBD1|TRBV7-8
CASSPTGGRSYEQYF
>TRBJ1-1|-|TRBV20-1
CSALVPGLNTEAFF
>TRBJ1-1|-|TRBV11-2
CASSLDRSFEAFF
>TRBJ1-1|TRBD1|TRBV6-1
CASSRPGGETEAFF
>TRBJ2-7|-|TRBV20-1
CSARAPGRSVEQYF
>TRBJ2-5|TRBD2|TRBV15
CATSRDYTSGGLETQYF
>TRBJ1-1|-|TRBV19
CASSGQLYTEAFF
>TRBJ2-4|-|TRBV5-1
CASTEGERGIQYF
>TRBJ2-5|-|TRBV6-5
CASSLWDHHETQYF
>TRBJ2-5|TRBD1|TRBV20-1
CSAPRDRVPIYF
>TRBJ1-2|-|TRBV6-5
CASSYSERNYGYTF
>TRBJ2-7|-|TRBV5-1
CASSLGADSSYEQYF
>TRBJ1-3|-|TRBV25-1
CASRFAGGNTIYF
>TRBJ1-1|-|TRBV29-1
CSVIDSEAFF
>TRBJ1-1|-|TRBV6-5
CASSYSSSRNTEAFF
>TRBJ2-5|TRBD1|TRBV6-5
CASSRPTGTEETQYF
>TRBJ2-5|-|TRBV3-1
CASSQDNVQETQYF